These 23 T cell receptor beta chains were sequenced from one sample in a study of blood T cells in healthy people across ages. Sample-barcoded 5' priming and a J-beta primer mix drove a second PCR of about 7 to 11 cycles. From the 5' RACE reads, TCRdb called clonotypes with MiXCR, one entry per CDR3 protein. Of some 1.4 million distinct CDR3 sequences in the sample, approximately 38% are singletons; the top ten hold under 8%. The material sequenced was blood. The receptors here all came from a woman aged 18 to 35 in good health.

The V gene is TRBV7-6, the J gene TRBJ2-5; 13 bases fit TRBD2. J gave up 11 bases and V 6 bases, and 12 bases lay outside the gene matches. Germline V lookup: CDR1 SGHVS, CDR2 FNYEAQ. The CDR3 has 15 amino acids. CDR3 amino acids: CASSPTSGRAGEQYF. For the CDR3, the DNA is TGTGCCAGCAGTCCAACTAGCGGGAGGGCCGGTGAGCAGTACTTC.

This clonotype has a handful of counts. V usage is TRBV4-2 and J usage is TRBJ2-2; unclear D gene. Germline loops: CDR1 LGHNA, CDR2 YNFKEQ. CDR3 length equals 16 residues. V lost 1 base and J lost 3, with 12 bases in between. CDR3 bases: TGTGCCAGCAGCCAAGCTCGCAGTGGCGACACCGGGGAGCTGTTTTTT. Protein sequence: CASSQARSGDTGELFF.

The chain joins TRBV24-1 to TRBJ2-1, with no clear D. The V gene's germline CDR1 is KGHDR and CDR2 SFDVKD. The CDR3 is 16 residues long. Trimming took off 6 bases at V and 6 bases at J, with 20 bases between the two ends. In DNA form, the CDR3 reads TGTGCCACCAGTTCGATGGCAAACTCACGAAGCAATGAGCAGTTCTTC. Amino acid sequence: CATSSMANSRSNEQFF.

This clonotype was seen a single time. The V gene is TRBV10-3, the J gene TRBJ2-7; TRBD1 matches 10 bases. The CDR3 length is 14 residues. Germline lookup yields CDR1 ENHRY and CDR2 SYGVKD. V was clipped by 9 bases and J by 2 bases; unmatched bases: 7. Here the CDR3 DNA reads TGTGCCATTAGAGGGACAGGGGACACCTACGAGCAGTACTTC. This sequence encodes CAIRGTGDTYEQYF.

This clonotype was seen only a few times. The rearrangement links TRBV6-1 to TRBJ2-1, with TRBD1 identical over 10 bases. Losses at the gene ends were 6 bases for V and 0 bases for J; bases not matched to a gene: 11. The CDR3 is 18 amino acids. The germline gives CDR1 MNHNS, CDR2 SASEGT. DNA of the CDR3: TGTGCCAGCAGGACAGGGGGCTTTGTCCTTAGCTCCTACAATGAGCAGTTCTTC. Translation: CASRTGGFVLSSYNEQFF.

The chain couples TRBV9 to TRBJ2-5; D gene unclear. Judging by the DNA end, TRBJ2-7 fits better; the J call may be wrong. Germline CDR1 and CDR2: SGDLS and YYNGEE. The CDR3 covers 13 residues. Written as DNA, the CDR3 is TGTGCCAGCAGCGTAGACGTTTTGGACGAGCAGTACTTC. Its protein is CASSVDVLDEQYF.

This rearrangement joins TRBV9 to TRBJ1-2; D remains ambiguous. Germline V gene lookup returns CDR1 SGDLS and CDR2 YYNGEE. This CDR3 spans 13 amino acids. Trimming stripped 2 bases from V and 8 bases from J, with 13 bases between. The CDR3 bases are TGTGCCAGCAGCGTGGAGTCCGAAGCCGGCTACACCTTC. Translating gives CASSVESEAGYTF.

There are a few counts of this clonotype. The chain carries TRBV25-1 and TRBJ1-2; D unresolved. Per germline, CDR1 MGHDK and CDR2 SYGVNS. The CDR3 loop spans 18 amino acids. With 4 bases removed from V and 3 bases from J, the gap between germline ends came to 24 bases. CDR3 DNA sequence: TGTGCCAGCAGTGGGCCCTTTAACACACAAAACTTAGACTATGGCTACACCTTC. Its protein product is CASSGPFNTQNLDYGYTF.

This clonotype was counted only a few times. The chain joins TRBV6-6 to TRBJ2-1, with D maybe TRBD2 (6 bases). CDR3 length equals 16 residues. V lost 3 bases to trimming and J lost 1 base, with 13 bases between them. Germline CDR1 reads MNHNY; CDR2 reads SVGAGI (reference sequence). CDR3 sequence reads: CASSYAAGESYNEQFF. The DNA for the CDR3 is TGTGCCAGCAGTTATGCAGCGGGTGAATCCTACAATGAGCAGTTCTTC.

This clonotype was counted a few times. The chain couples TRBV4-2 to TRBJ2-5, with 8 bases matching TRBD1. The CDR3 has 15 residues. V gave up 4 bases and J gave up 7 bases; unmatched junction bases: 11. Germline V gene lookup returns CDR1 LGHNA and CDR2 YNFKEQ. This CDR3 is CASSPGTGSLGTQYF. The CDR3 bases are TGTGCCAGCAGCCCCGGGACAGGCTCCCTGGGGACCCAGTACTTC.

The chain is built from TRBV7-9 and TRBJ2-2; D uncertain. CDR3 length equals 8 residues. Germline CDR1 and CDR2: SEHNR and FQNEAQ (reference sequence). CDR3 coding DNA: TGTGCAGGCGGGGAGCTGTTTTTT. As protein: CAGGELFF.

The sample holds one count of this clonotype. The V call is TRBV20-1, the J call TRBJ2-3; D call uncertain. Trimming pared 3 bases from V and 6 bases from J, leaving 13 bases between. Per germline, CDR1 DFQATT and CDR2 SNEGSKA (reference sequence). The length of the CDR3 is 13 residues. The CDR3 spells CSASLLSTDTQYF. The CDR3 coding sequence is TGCAGTGCTAGCCTCTTATCAACGGATACGCAGTATTTT.

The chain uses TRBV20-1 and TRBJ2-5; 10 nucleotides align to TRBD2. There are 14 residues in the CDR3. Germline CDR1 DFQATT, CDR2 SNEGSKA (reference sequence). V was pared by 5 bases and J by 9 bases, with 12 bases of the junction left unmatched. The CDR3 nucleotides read TGCAGTGCTCAAGCGGGAGGGCCCCGGGAGGCCCAGTACTTC. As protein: CSAQAGGPREAQYF.

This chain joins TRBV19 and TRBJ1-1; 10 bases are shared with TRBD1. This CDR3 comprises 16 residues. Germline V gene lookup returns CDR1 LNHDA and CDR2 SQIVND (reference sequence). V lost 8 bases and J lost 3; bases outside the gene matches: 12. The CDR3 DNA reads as TGTGCCAGTTTGAGACAGGGGGCGGTTTTGGACACTGAAGCTTTCTTT. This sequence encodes CASLRQGAVLDTEAFF.

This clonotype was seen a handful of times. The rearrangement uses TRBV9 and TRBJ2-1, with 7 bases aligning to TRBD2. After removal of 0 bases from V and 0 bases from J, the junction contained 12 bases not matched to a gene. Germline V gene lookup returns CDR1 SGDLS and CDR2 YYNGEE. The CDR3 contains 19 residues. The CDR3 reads CASSVGQGGTLSSYNEQFF. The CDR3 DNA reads TGTGCCAGCAGCGTAGGTCAGGGAGGGACCCTTAGCTCCTACAATGAGCAGTTCTTC.

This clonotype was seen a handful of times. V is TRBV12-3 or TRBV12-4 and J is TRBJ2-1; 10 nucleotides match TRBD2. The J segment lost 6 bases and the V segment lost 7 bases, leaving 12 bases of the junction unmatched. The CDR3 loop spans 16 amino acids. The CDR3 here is CASTQPGLAALNEQFF. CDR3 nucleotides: TGTGCCAGCACCCAGCCCGGACTAGCGGCCCTCAATGAGCAGTTCTTC.

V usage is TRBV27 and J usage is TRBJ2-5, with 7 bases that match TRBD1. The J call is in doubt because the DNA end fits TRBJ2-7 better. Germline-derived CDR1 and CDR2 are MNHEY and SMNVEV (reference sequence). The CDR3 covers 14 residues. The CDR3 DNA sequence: TGTGCCAGCAGTTTAGCAAGACAGGGATACGAGCAGTACTTC. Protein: CASSLARQGYEQYF.

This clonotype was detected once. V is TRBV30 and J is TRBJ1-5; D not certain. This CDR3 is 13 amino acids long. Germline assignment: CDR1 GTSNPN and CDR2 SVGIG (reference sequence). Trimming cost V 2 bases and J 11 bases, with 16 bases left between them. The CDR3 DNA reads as TGTGCCTGGAGTCCCCTGGAGGGAGCCGCCCAGCATTTT. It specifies CAWSPLEGAAQHF.

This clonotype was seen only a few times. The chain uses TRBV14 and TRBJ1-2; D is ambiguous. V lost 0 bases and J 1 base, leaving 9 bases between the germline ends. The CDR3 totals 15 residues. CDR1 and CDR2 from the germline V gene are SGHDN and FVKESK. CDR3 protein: CASSQDPPLNYGYTF. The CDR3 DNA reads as TGTGCCAGCAGCCAAGATCCCCCACTTAACTATGGCTACACCTTC.

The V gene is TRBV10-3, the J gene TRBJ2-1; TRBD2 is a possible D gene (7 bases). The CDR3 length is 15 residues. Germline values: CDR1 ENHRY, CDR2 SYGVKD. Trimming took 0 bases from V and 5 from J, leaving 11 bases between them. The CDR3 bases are TGTGCCATCAGTGAGTCGGGGGGGCCCGACAATGAGCAGTTCTTC. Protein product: CAISESGGPDNEQFF.

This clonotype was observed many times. The CDR3 DNA reads TGTGCCAGCAGCAAAAGCCCAGGGGGTACCTACGAGCAGTACTTC. Translating it yields CASSKSPGGTYEQYF. The rearrangement links TRBV21-1 to TRBJ2-7; the D call of TRBD1 is as the table states it, not checked on the DNA. TRBV21-1 is a pseudogene locus. The CDR3 has 15 residues.

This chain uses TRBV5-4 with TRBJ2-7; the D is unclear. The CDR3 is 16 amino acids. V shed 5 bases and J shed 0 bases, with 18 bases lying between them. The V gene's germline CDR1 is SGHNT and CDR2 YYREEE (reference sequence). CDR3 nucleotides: TGTGCCAGCAGTCACCCGGGTTCTACTTTCTCCTACGAGCAGTACTTC. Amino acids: CASSHPGSTFSYEQYF. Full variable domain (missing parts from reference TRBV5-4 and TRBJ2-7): ETGVTQSPTHLIKTRGQQVTLRCSSQSGHNTVSWYQQALGQGPQFIFQYYREEENGRGNFPPRFSGLQFPNYSSELNVNALELDDSALYLCASSHPGSTFSYEQYFGPGTRLTVT.

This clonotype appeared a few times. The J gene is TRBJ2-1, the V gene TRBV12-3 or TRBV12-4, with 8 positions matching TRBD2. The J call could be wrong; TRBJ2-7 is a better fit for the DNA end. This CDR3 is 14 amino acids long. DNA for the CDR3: TGTGCCAGCCTAGCGGGTGGGGGAAGGGATGAGCAGTACTTC. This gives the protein CASLAGGGRDEQYF.